This T cell receptor beta chain originates from a study of monozygotic twins with inflammatory bowel disease. Study-level results: The authors note that differing immunosuppressive treatments may have added variability to patient repertoires. Especially where disease activity was present, IBD patients had fewer clonotypes in common with others than healthy twins did.

In regard to this clonotype: Its antigen is not known.

UMIs containing a 6-nucleotide sample barcode were added via template switching. TCRdb reprocessed the 5' RACE reads and reports one entry per CDR3 protein, with no DNA. The sample data list around 210,000 distinct CDR3 sequences. The sequence was collected from a human donor with ulcerative colitis or Crohn's disease, or a healthy co-twin of an affected twin (not recorded which). The sample consisted of blood.

CDR3 sequence: CASSSRQGNNSPLHF. The gene calls are TRBV12-3 or TRBV12-4 and TRBJ1-6; checking the TCRdb D call of TRBD1 is not possible without DNA. CDR3 size: 15 residues.